This TCR beta chain was profiled in a study of read filtering for tumor transcriptome and immune sequencing. As for the study in general: DNase treatment preceded whole-transcriptome library preparation.

Germline V lookup: CDR1 DFQATT, CDR2 SNEGSKA (reference sequence). The CDR3 contains 12 residues. Molecular barcoded adaptors covering alpha/delta and beta/gamma chains were used on around 370 ng RNA. TCRdb called the reads again in MiXCR, with one record for every CDR3 protein. Among over 15,000 distinct CDR3 sequences, approximately 20% were seen once, and the ten largest hold around 24%. Remarks on this clonotype: This may be a read error, as it is one base from a much larger clone.

This TCR derives from a donor aged 40 or older with multiple myeloma. The sequencing sample was made of a population of CD138-negative cells sorted from bone marrow. The chain recombines TRBV20-1 with TRBJ2-1; no clear D gene. This CDR3 reads CSARVGPGEQSF. Here the CDR3 DNA reads TGCAGTGCTAGAGTCGGTCCAGGTGAGCAGTCCTTC.